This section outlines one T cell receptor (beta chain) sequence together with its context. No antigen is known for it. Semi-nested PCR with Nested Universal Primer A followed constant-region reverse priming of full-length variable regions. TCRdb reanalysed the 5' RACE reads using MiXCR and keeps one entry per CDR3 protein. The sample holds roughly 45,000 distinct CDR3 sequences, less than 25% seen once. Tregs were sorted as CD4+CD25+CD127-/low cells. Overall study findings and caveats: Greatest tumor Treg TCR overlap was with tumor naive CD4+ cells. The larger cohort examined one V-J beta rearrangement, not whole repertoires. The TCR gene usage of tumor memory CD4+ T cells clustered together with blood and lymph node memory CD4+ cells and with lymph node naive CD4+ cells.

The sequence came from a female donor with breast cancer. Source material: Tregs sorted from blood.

CDR3 sequence reads: CASSLAGGGVYEQYF. In nucleotides, the CDR3 is TGCGCCAGCAGCTTGGCGGGGGGGGGCGTATACGAGCAGTACTTC. The chain joins TRBV5-1 to TRBJ2-7; 8 bases map to TRBD2. Germline CDR1 SGHRS, CDR2 YFSETQ. The junction had 6 bases not matched to a gene; V was cut back by 0 bases and J by 4 bases. The CDR3 extends over 15 amino acids.